Below are 3 T cell receptor beta chains sequenced from a single sample in a study of T cell clonality in common variable immunodeficiency. TCRdb's table, derived via immunoSEQ multiplex PCR, lists solely in-frame clones and lacks some. The sample presents 55,000 to 65,000 clones, none singletons. What was sequenced was peripheral blood mononuclear cells. The receptors here all came from a person aged 18 to 75 in good health.

This clone was seen repeatedly, ten times or more. The read ends 3 residues early relative to the CDR3; the germline J gene fills the gap. The chain recombines TRBV12-3 or TRBV12-4 with TRBJ1-1; 8 bases fit TRBD1. V lost 5 bases to trimming and J lost 2 bases; unmatched junction nucleotides: 4. This CDR3 has 14 amino acids. CDR3 bases read: TGTGCCAGCAGTCCCGGACAGGGTAACACTGAA. Its translation: CASSPGQGNTE. The whole CDR3 protein is CASSPGQGNTEAFF.

This clone appeared many times. The observed sequence ends 3 residues before the CDR3 terminus, with the missing tail filled in from the germline J gene. This chain uses TRBV13 with TRBJ2-7, with 8 bases that match TRBD2. This CDR3 is 15 amino acids long. J gave up 4 bases and V 5 bases, and 10 bases lay outside the gene matches. Germline V gene data show CDR1 as PRHDT and CDR2 as FYEKMQ (reference sequence). Partial CDR3 DNA: TGTGCCAGCAGCCCAGGACTAGCCGGTGTGTACGAG. Translation: CASSPGLAGVYE. Given in full, the CDR3 is CASSPGLAGVYEQYF.

This clone was observed at least ten times. Read coverage stops 3 residues before the CDR3 terminus; the germline J gene supplies the remainder. V and J are TRBV7-3 and TRBJ2-5, with D possibly being TRBD1 (6 bases). V was trimmed by 5 bases and J by 5 bases, leaving 18 bases between them. Germline V CDR1 and CDR2: SGHTA, FQGTGA. This CDR3 has 15 residues. Partial CDR3 DNA: TGTGCCAGCAGCCAACAAGGGGGTTTGGGGGAGACC. Amino acid sequence: CASSQQGGLGET. The entire CDR3 reads CASSQQGGLGETQYF.